This T cell receptor (beta chain) was obtained from a study of post-analysis software for immune sequencing data (dated by TCRdb to the mid-2010s). Notes on the research overall: Recorded disease courses included relapsing-remitting, secondary progressive and progressive-relapsing multiple sclerosis, with some patients lacking subtype annotation. Patient repertoires were compared against 11 to 12 previously published healthy control repertoires from donors aged roughly 6 to 25 years. A subset of samples was prepared in parallel using single-end sample barcoding, then pooled and co-amplified after Illumina adapter ligation. Here is what the overall study found, with its caveats: Significantly higher frequencies in patients than in controls were found for a few TRBV segments, including TRBV5-6, TRBV5-1 and TRBV20-1. The control group was slightly older than the multiple sclerosis patient group. Normalized Chao1 diversity was significantly lower in multiple sclerosis patients than controls, suggesting substantial peripheral T-cell clonal expansion. Strong co-clustering of samples prepared in the same batch was shown by direct clustering with F measure, prompting a batch-effect correction.

To demonstrate the VDJtools post-analysis software, TCR beta repertoires were profiled from the peripheral blood of more than ten young patients with multiple sclerosis. The multiple sclerosis patients were children and adolescents between about 6 and 15 years of age. This clonotype was picked up a small number of times. What this receptor recognizes is not known. Base qualities were left out, and no much larger clone turns up one base away. Preparation of the library involved PCR. For sequencing, an Illumina HiSeq 2500 was employed. To reduce PCR and sequencing biases, unique molecular identifiers were built into the TCR beta cDNA libraries. Every 1 to 10 million input T cells yielded 500,000 or so cDNA molecules, meaning each molecule approximated one T cell. The patient libraries were prepared and sequenced with the same protocol used for the earlier healthy control dataset. Within a given batch, samples were prepared together, multiplexed and sequenced on the same HiSeq lane. In the paper's pipeline: MIGEC was used to process the raw barcoded reads, and molecular identifier groups with only a single read were discarded before consensus assembly and CDR3 extraction. Clonotype tables were post-analysed with VDJtools, and diversity was normalized by down-sampling all datasets to the smallest sample size. In repertoire overlap clustering, CDR3 amino acid sequences, but not nucleotide sequences, were matched to correct batch-related cross-sample contamination. TCRdb handled the public reads itself, with Q25 trimming in fastp and clone calling in MiXCR, and kept productive beta chains. Identical CDR3 protein sequences are pooled into one entry, listed with their most common genes and DNA. The V and J calls were not made by the authors but by TCRdb's processing. The sample profile shows about 540,000 distinct CDR3 sequences; roughly 34% of them were found once. The leading ten clones occupy around 5.9% of the sample.

The CDR3 sequence holds 15 residues, the cysteine and phenylalanine included. Only CDR3 DNA remains: 45 bases, in frame from the first base. V loses 6 bases, J loses 5 bases, and the germline ends lie 19 bases apart. This TCR was sampled from a girl younger than 18 with multiple sclerosis. The chain is made from TRBV12-3 or TRBV12-4 and TRBJ2-5, with a tentative D call of TRBD1 or TRBD2, each matching 5 bases. The sample consisted of blood. The CDR3 in this case is CASSPIGEGVETQYF. The DNA reads as follows: TGTGCCAGCAGCCCCATCGGGGAAGGGGTGGAGACCCAGTACTTC.